The 21 T cell receptor beta chains reported below all come from one sample, sequenced in a study of response to subunit inactivated influenza vaccine. In TCRdb, the RT-PCR reads were re-called with MiXCR into one record per CDR3 protein. Here the sample spans fewer than 600,000 distinct CDR3 sequences, more than 7% being singletons. Sequenced here: PBMCs from blood, sampled approximately 25 months after vaccination. The origin of the receptors is a man between 50 and 75 years old who received an inactivated influenza vaccine.

This clonotype was seen repeatedly, ten times or more. The chain is built from TRBV25-1 and TRBJ2-1; D gene unclear. V shed 5 bases and J shed 7 bases, with 9 bases lying between them. Germline V gene data show CDR1 as MGHDK and CDR2 as SYGVNS. This CDR3 contains 12 residues. The CDR3 protein is CASSLFSNEQFF. The CDR3 DNA sequence: TGTGCCAGCAGTCTCTTCTCAAATGAGCAGTTCTTC.

This clonotype was picked up many times. The J gene is TRBJ2-7, the V gene TRBV6-4; TRBD2 aligns across 8 bases. Looked up from germline, CDR1 is MRHNA and CDR2 is SNTAGT. This CDR3 is built from 19 residues. The trim removed 6 bases at V and 5 bases at J, leaving 24 bases unmatched. CDR3 amino acids: CASSAVVAGISFTRDEQYF. The CDR3 bases are TGTGCCAGCAGCGCCGTGGTAGCGGGAATTTCGTTTACAAGAGACGAGCAGTACTTC.

This clonotype was detected ten times or more. The chain carries TRBV6-2 or TRBV6-3 and TRBJ2-3; 10 bases match TRBD2. The CDR3 runs 18 residues. Germline-derived CDR1 and CDR2 are MNHEY and SVGEGT. Trimming at V came to 3 bases and at J to 3 bases, leaving 12 bases not matched to a gene. The CDR3 DNA sequence: TGTGCCAGCAGTTATATGGTGACTAGCGGGCAGGATACAGATACGCAGTATTTT. As protein: CASSYMVTSGQDTDTQYF.

This clonotype has ten or more counts. The CDR3 DNA sequence: TGTGCCACCAGCAGTAGGATGGGACCCCAGGGAGACTATGGCTACACCTTC. Amino acids: CATSSRMGPQGDYGYTF. The chain employs TRBV15 and TRBJ1-2; D perhaps matches TRBD1 (5 bases). The germline V gene has CDR1 LNHNV and CDR2 YYDKDF (reference sequence). V lost 3 bases to trimming and J lost 3 bases, with 20 bases between them. The CDR3 loop spans 17 amino acids.

The chain links TRBV7-2 to TRBJ2-1; 12 bases fit TRBD2. Per germline, CDR1 SGHTA and CDR2 FQGNSA. The CDR3 covers 17 residues. Unmatched junction bases numbered 12, after V lost 7 bases and J lost 5 bases. The CDR3 reads CASTRGAGLAGNNEQFF. CDR3 DNA sequence: TGTGCCAGCACCCGGGGGGCCGGACTAGCGGGGAACAATGAGCAGTTCTTC.

Only a few counts were recorded for this clonotype. V usage is TRBV4-2 and J usage is TRBJ2-7; D is unclear. CDR1 LGHNA and CDR2 YNFKEQ come from the germline V gene. V lost 4 bases and J lost 0, with 10 bases in between. CDR3 length: 14 amino acids. CDR3 protein: CASSPHKGSYEQYF. The DNA of the CDR3 is TGTGCCAGCAGCCCCCACAAGGGCTCCTACGAGCAGTACTTC.

This clonotype has only a few counts. The V call is TRBV20-1, the J call TRBJ2-1, with D unresolved. Germline-derived CDR1 and CDR2 are DFQATT and SNEGSKA (reference sequence). The CDR3 loop spans 14 amino acids. V was pared by 6 bases and J by 7 bases, with 19 bases between. DNA for the CDR3: TGCAGTGCGGATGCGTCTATTCTAGGGAATGAGCAGTTCTTC. Its protein is CSADASILGNEQFF.

The J gene is TRBJ2-1, the V gene TRBV9; 11 bases map to TRBD2. Germline CDR1 is SGDLS and CDR2 is YYNGEE. CDR3 length equals 15 residues. J was trimmed by 8 bases and V by 0 bases; bases with no gene match: 4. This chain's CDR3 is CASSVGSGRAYEQFF. Here the CDR3 DNA reads TGTGCCAGCAGCGTAGGTAGCGGGAGGGCGTATGAGCAGTTCTTC.

The J gene is TRBJ1-4, the V gene TRBV5-1; 10 bases are a match to TRBD1. The germline gives CDR1 SGHRS, CDR2 YFSETQ. The trim removed 3 bases at V and 3 bases at J, leaving 5 bases unmatched. CDR3 length: 16 amino acids. In DNA, the CDR3 is TGCGCCAGCAGCTCGGACGGGACAGGGGCTAATGAAAAACTGTTTTTT. This sequence encodes CASSSDGTGANEKLFF.

The sample holds many counts of this clonotype. The chain combines TRBV5-1 with TRBJ1-3; D is unclear. Trimming left V 3 bases short and J 0 bases short, with 10 bases between. The germline CDR1 and CDR2 sequences are SGHRS and YFSETQ. This CDR3 has 15 amino acids. The CDR3 coding sequence is TGCGCCAGCAGCTCGGACGGCAGCTCTGGAAACACCATATATTTT. It translates to CASSSDGSSGNTIYF.

At least ten counts were recorded for this clonotype. This rearrangement joins TRBV20-1 to TRBJ2-3; unclear D gene. This CDR3 contains 13 residues. CDR1 and CDR2 from the germline V gene are DFQATT and SNEGSKA (reference sequence). The V end was cut by 0 bases, the J end by 2 bases, with 6 bases between. The CDR3, as DNA: TGCAGTGCTAGAGATCCCTACACAGATACGCAGTATTTT. Its protein is CSARDPYTDTQYF.

This clonotype was picked up a small number of times. The gene calls are TRBV6-1 and TRBJ1-1, with D perhaps matching TRBD1 (5 bases). Trimming shortened V by 7 bases and J by 7 bases, and 16 bases separated the two germline ends. Per germline, CDR1 MNHNS and CDR2 SASEGT. The CDR3 is 13 residues long. In DNA, the CDR3 is TGTGCCAGCAAAGTCGGGGGAACGATTGAAGCTTTCTTT. Residues: CASKVGGTIEAFF.

This clonotype was picked up a small number of times. This chain links TRBV19 with TRBJ2-1, with 11 positions matching TRBD2. Per germline, CDR1 LNHDA and CDR2 SQIVND (reference sequence). J was trimmed by 4 bases and V by 1 base; bases with no gene match: 3. The CDR3 loop spans 16 amino acids. The DNA for the CDR3 is TGTGCCAGTAGTATAGTGGGACTAGCGGTATACAATGAGCAGTTCTTC. This encodes CASSIVGLAVYNEQFF.

Concerning this clonotype: This may stem from a read error, because a much larger clone lies one nucleotide away. The chain combines TRBV4-1 with TRBJ1-6; D not certain. Trimming pared 4 bases from V and 5 bases from J, leaving 15 bases between. Germline CDR1 MGHRA, CDR2 YSYEKL. The CDR3 consists of 16 residues. Here the CDR3 DNA reads TGCGCCAGCAGCCCCCTTATAGGACTAAATAATTCACCCCTCCACTTT. Translating gives CASSPLIGLNNSPLHF.

This clonotype has only a few counts. This chain links TRBV5-1 with TRBJ2-7; 9 bases fit TRBD1. Germline V gives CDR1 SGHRS, CDR2 YFSETQ. J was trimmed by 6 bases and V by 0 bases; bases with no gene match: 7. CDR3 length: 15 amino acids. CDR3 in DNA: TGCGCCAGCAGCTTGGCCGGGACAGGGTCAACCGAGCAGTACTTC. Encoded protein: CASSLAGTGSTEQYF.

The chain joins TRBV27 to TRBJ1-1; D uncertain. The germline gives CDR1 MNHEY, CDR2 SMNVEV (reference sequence). V lost 0 bases to trimming and J lost 5 bases, with 7 bases between them. The CDR3 consists of 13 residues. The CDR3: CASSLSMGTEAFF. The CDR3 DNA follows: TGTGCCAGCAGTTTATCGATGGGGACTGAAGCTTTCTTT.

This clonotype was detected a few times. J is TRBJ1-4 and V is TRBV20-1; D is possibly TRBD1 (5 bases). The V and J ends lost 4 bases and 3 bases respectively, with 15 bases between them. CDR3 length equals 15 residues. Germline values: CDR1 DFQATT, CDR2 SNEGSKA (reference sequence). The CDR3 here is CSATQPGLPNEKLFF. In nucleotides, the CDR3 is TGCAGTGCTACCCAACCGGGACTGCCTAATGAAAAACTGTTTTTT.

To note about this clonotype: Because the CDR3 is missing its conserved closing phenylalanine or tryptophan, this is likely a read error. V is TRBV4-3 and J is TRBJ1-2, with D uncertain. Trimming stripped 8 bases from V and 4 bases from J, with 11 bases between. The CDR3 runs 12 residues. From germline, CDR1 is LGHNA and CDR2 YSLEER. CDR3 region: CASGGRGYGYTY. The CDR3 coding sequence is TGCGCCAGCGGCGGGAGAGGCTATGGCTACACCTAC.

This clonotype was seen more than once but under ten times. The rearrangement uses TRBV5-1 and TRBJ2-3; 8 bases are a match to TRBD2. Germline CDR1 and CDR2: SGHRS and YFSETQ. Trimming cost V 0 bases and J 1 base; bases outside gene matches: 4. The CDR3 length is 16 residues. The chain's CDR3 is CASSLGSRGGTDTQYF. CDR3 in DNA: TGCGCCAGCAGCTTGGGTTCGCGGGGGGGCACAGATACGCAGTATTTT.

The chain is built from TRBV4-1 and TRBJ2-1; 7 positions match TRBD2. This CDR3 has 17 amino acids. The J segment lost 2 bases and the V segment lost 0 bases, leaving 7 bases of the junction unmatched. CDR1 is MGHRA and CDR2 is YSYEKL in the germline V gene. The DNA for the CDR3 is TGCGCCAGCAGCCAAGATGTCGCGGGAGCAACCTACAATGAGCAGTTCTTC. Translated, it gives CASSQDVAGATYNEQFF.

This clonotype was seen a handful of times. The chain combines TRBV20-1 with TRBJ2-1, with D perhaps TRBD2 (6 bases). The CDR3 covers 15 residues. Germline CDR1 and CDR2: DFQATT and SNEGSKA (reference sequence). The V end was cut by 3 bases, the J end by 7 bases, with 19 bases between. In nucleotides, the CDR3 is TGCAGTGCTAGTTCCTCGAGCCGGGGAGGAAATGAGCAGTTCTTC. Encoded protein: CSASSSSRGGNEQFF.